Shown below are 2 T cell receptor beta chains from a single sample sequenced in a study of CXCR3-negative and CXCR3-positive naive CD8 T cells. Broader study findings: Researchers report that CXCR3-positive naive cells carry more hydrophobic TRB CDR3s than CXCR3-negative naive cells.

No antigens are known for them. UMI-tagged TRB cDNA libraries were built via 5' RACE. TCRdb reprocessed the 5' RACE reads, keeping one entry per CDR3 protein, no DNA. In total, the table holds roughly 63,000 distinct CDR3 sequences. Specimen: naive CXCR3+ CD8+ T cells from blood. Subset described: CD45RO-CCR7+CD27+CD95- naive CD8+ T cells expressing CXCR3 (TNR3+). These receptors originate from a human donor in good health. Some clones in this sample may be carry-over from other donors' samples.

This chain links TRBV2 with TRBJ2-3; as DNA is missing, the TRBD1 call by TCRdb cannot be tested. Germline V gene sequence: CDR1 SNHLY, CDR2 FYNNEI. The CDR3 runs 14 residues. Here the CDR3 reads CATSGAPSTDTQYF.

This chain links TRBV13 with TRBJ2-4; TCRdb outputs TRBD2, but without DNA this stays unchecked. The CDR3 contains 18 residues. Per germline, CDR1 PRHDT and CDR2 FYEKMQ (reference sequence). CDR3 loop: CASSGEGERLWAKNIQYF.